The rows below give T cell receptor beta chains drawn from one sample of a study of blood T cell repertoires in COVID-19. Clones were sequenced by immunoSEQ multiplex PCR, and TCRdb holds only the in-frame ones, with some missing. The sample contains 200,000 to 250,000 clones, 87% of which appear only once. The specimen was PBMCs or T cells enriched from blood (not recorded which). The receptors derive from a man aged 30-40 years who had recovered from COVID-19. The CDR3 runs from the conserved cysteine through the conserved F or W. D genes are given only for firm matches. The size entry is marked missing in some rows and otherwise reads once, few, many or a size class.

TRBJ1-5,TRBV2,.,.,CASRQDSNQPQHF,TGTGCCAGCAGACAGGATAGCAATCAGCCCCAGCATTTT
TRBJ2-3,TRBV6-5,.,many,CASSLVSVFADTQYF,TGTGCCAGCAGTCTAGTAAGCGTTTTTGCAGATACGCAGTATTTT
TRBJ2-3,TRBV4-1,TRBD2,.,CASSSLAGVLDTQYF,TGCGCCAGCAGCAGTCTAGCGGGAGTCTTAGATACGCAGTATTTT
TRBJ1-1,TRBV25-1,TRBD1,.,CASTRGTEAFF,TGTGCCAGTACCAGGGGGACTGAAGCTTTCTTT
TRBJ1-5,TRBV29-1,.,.,CSVQDRFNQPQHF,TGCAGCGTACAGGACAGATTTAATCAGCCCCAGCATTTT
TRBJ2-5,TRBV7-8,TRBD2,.,CGSGSGGTRAPQQETQYF,TGTGGATCGGGGAGCGGGGGGACCCGAGCCCCTCAACAAGAGACCCAGTACTTC
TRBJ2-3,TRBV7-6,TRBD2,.,CASSWGAGDIGDTQYF,TGTGCCAGCAGCTGGGGAGCGGGAGATATAGGAGATACGCAGTATTTT
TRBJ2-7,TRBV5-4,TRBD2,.,CASSLAFTGRSSYEQYF,TGTGCCAGCAGCTTGGCGTTCACCGGGAGGTCGTCCTACGAGCAGTACTTC
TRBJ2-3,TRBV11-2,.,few,CASSPRDFSTDTQYF,TGTGCCAGCAGCCCCCGGGACTTCTCCACAGATACGCAGTATTTT
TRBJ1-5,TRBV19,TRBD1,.,CASSPLAGTGVRQPQHF,TGTGCCAGTAGTCCCTTGGCCGGGACAGGGGTTCGACAGCCCCAGCATTTT
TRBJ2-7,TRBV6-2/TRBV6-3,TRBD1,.,CASSPDRVSSYEQYF,TGTGCCAGCAGCCCTGACAGGGTCTCCTCCTACGAGCAGTACTTC
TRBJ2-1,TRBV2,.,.,CASSGSASSYNEQFF,TGTGCCAGCAGTGGAAGCGCTAGCTCCTACAATGAGCAGTTCTTC
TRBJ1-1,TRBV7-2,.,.,CASSMTGYTSEAFF,TGTGCCAGCAGCATGACAGGATATACCTCTGAAGCTTTCTTT
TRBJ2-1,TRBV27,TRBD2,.,CASSFLGTSGSRYEQFF,TGTGCCAGCAGTTTCTTGGGGACTAGCGGGAGCCGCTATGAGCAGTTCTTC
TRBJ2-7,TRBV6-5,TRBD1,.,CASSSGQSYEQYF,TGTGCCAGCAGCTCGGGACAGTCCTACGAGCAGTACTTC
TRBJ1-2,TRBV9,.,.,CASSVVPGVDYGYTF,TGTGCCAGCAGCGTAGTTCCAGGGGTGGACTATGGCTACACCTTC
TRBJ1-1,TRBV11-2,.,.,CASSLDLQLEAFF,TGTGCCAGCAGCTTAGATCTACAGCTTGAAGCTTTCTTT
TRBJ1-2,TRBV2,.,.,CASSATEANYGYTF,TGTGCCAGCAGTGCGACAGAGGCTAACTATGGCTACACCTTC
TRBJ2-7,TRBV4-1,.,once,CASSQPDEGDYEQYF,TGCGCCAGCAGCCAGCCCGACGAGGGCGACTACGAGCAGTACTTC
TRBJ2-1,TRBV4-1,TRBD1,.,CASSRGTGEVFF,TGCGCCAGCAGCCGAGGGACAGGGGAGGTGTTCTTC
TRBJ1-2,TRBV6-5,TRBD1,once,CASSYTPGQVEGYTF,TGTGCCAGCAGTTACACTCCGGGACAGGTCGAAGGCTACACCTTC
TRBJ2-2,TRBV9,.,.,CASSVWGVSSSGELFF,TGTGCCAGCAGCGTTTGGGGGGTGAGCTCATCCGGGGAGCTGTTTTTT
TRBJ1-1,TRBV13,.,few,CASSLGPGKYTEAFF,TGTGCCAGCAGCTTAGGGCCGGGGAAGTACACTGAAGCTTTCTTT
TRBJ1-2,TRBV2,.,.,CASSRQSTYSDGYTF,TGTGCCAGCAGTAGACAGAGTACGTATTCGGATGGCTACACCTTC
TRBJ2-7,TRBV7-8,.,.,CASRARVGYEQYF,TGTGCCAGCAGAGCCCGGGTTGGCTACGAGCAGTACTTC
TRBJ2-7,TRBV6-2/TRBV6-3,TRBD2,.,CASSLGLAGSYEQYF,TGTGCCAGCAGCCTAGGACTAGCGGGGAGCTACGAGCAGTACTTC
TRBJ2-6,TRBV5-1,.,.,CASTKQGNKAGANVLTF,TGCGCCAGCACAAAGCAGGGTAATAAAGCTGGGGCCAACGTCCTGACTTTC
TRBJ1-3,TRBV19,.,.,CASRFELGNTIYF,TGTGCCAGTCGTTTCGAACTGGGAAACACCATATATTTT
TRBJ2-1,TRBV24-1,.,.,CATSGQGEVEQFF,TGTGCCACCAGTGGTCAGGGGGAGGTTGAGCAGTTCTTC
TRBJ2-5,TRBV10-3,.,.,CAISESFAGQAKETQYF,TGTGCCATCAGTGAGTCGTTTGCTGGGCAGGCTAAAGAGACCCAGTACTTC
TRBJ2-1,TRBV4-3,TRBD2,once,CASSHLLERGNNEQFF,TGCGCCAGCAGCCACCTCCTTGAGCGGGGGAACAATGAGCAGTTCTTC
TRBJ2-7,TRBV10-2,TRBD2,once,CATKAGGSYEQYF,TGCGCCACCAAAGCGGGAGGCTCCTACGAGCAGTACTTC
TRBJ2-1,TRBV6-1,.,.,CASSEDPRVRYNEQFF,TGTGCCAGCAGTGAAGATCCCCGGGTCCGATACAATGAGCAGTTCTTC
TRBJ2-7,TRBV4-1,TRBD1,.,CASSQVEDRVSYEQYF,TGCGCCAGCAGCCAGGTCGAGGACAGGGTCTCCTACGAGCAGTACTTC
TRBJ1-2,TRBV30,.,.,CAWSPLGRGNYGYTF,TGTGCCTGGAGTCCCCTTGGGCGGGGGAACTATGGCTACACCTTC
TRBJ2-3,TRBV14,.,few,CASSPGDTQYF,TGTGCCAGCAGCCCCGGGGATACGCAGTATTTT
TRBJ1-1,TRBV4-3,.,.,CASSLRRLGGERMNTEAFF,TGCGCCAGCAGCCTAAGACGCCTCGGGGGAGAAAGGATGAACACTGAAGCTTTCTTT
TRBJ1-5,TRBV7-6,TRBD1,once,CASSFGTGPYQPQHF,TGTGCCAGCAGCTTCGGGACAGGACCTTATCAGCCCCAGCATTTT
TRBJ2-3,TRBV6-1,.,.,CASSDRAGIRNTQYF,TGTGCCAGCAGTGACCGGGCGGGGATACGTAATACGCAGTATTTT
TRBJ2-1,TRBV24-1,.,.,CATSDLPTSPNEQFF,TGTGCCACCAGTGATTTGCCGACTAGTCCCAATGAGCAGTTCTTC
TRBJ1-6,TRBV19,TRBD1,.,CASSRTGTSSYNSPLHF,TGTGCCAGTAGTCGGACAGGGACGAGCTCCTATAATTCACCCCTCCACTTT
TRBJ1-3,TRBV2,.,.,CASSEVGGSSNTIYF,TGTGCCAGCAGTGAGGTCGGGGGATCGAGTAACACCATATATTTT